The 3 T cell receptor beta chains below come from one sample, sequenced in a study of T cell responses to AZD1222 COVID-19 vaccine. This table comes from immunoSEQ multiplex PCR, and its TCRdb copy is limited to in-frame clones, with some not included. This table has approximately 160,000 clones, roughly 94% appearing once. This material consisted of peripheral blood, taken 28 days after the second AZD1222 dose. These receptors all stem from an adult who received the AZD1222 COVID-19 vaccine.

The chain joins TRBV14 to TRBJ2-7; D gene ambiguous. The ends were cut back, 1 base at V and 6 bases at J, with 10 bases in the middle. This CDR3 contains 13 residues. Germline V gene data show CDR1 as SGHDN and CDR2 as FVKESK. CDR3 sequence reads: CASSQGTWAEQYF. The DNA of the CDR3 is TGTGCCAGCAGCCAAGGAACCTGGGCCGAGCAGTACTTC.

The chain employs TRBV2 and TRBJ1-1; the D is unclear. The CDR3 extends over 13 amino acids. V lost 4 bases to trimming and J lost 5 bases, with 11 bases between them. Looked up from germline, CDR1 is SNHLY and CDR2 is FYNNEI. CDR3 residues: CASSVESRTEAFF. The CDR3 coding sequence is TGTGCCAGCAGTGTGGAATCGAGGACTGAAGCTTTCTTT. The variable domain in full, completed from reference TRBV2 and TRBJ1-1, reads EPEVTQTPSHQVTQMGQEVILRCVPISNHLYFYWYRQILGQKVEFLVSFYNNEISEKSEIFDDQFSVERPDGSNFTLKIRSTKLEDSAMYFCASSVESRTEAFFGQGTRLTVV.

This rearrangement joins TRBV7-2 to TRBJ2-7, with D perhaps assigned TRBD1 or TRBD2 (5 bases each). The CDR3 covers 14 residues. CDR1 is SGHTA and CDR2 is FQGNSA in the germline V gene. With 2 bases removed from V and 4 bases from J, the gap between germline ends came to 12 bases. DNA of the CDR3: TGTGCCAGCAGCTTACGAGGGACCGAGTACGAGCAGTACTTC. Its protein is CASSLRGTEYEQYF.